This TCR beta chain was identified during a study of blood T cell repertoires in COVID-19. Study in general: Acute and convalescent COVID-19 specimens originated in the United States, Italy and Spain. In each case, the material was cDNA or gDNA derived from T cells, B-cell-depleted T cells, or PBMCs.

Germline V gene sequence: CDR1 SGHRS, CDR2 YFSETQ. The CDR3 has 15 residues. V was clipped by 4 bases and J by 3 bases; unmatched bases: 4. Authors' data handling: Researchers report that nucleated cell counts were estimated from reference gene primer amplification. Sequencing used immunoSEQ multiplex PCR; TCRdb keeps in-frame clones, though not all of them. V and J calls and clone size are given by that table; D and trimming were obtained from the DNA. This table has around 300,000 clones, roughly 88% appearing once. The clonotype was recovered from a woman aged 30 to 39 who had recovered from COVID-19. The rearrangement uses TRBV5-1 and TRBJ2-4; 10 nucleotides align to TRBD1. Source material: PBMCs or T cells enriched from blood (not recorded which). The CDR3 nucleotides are TGCGCCAGCAGCGCATGGACAGGGGGCAAAAACATTCAGTACTTC. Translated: CASSAWTGGKNIQYF.